This T cell receptor beta chain appears in the sequencing data of a study of blood T cell repertoires in COVID-19. Turning to the study itself: From the United States, Italy and Spain came samples of acute and convalescent COVID-19. Sample material is recorded as cDNA or gDNA derived from T cells, B-cell-depleted T cells, or PBMCs.

Original data processing: Estimates of nucleated cell counts were drawn from the amplification of reference gene primers. Only in-frame clones appear in the TCRdb table, and some are missing; sequencing was by immunoSEQ multiplex PCR. Clone size and the V and J calls come from that table; the DNA yielded D and trimming. The profile covers tens of thousands of clones, with roughly 84% appearing a single time and about 16% taken by the ten largest. The CDR3 extends over 17 amino acids. The V segment lost 4 bases and the J segment 3 bases; nucleotides outside the gene matches: 15. Germline V gene lookup returns CDR1 MNHNS and CDR2 SASEGT.

V usage is TRBV6-1 and J usage is TRBJ2-7; 7 nucleotides match TRBD1. This TCR was recovered from a human donor with active COVID-19. The donor label of this sample is uncertain. The sequencing input was peripheral blood. For the CDR3, the DNA is TGTGCCAGCAGTGTCCCGGACAGGAAAGTATCGAACTACGAGCAGTACTTC. Protein product: CASSVPDRKVSNYEQYF.